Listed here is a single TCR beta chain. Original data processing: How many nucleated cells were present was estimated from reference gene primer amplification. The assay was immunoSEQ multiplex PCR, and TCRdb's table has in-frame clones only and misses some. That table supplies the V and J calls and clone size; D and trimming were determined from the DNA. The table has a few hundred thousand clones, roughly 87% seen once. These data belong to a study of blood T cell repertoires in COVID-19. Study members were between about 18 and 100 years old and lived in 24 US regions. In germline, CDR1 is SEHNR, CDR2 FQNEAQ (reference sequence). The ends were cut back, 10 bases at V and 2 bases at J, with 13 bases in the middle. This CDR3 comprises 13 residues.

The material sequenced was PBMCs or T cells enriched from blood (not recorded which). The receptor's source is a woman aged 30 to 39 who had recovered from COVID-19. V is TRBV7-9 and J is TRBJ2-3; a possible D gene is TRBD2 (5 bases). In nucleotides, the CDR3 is TGTGCCACCTCGAACCGGGACACAGATACGCAGTATTTT. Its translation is CATSNRDTDTQYF.